This entry features one TCR beta chain sequence. The count of this clone is one. Its antigen target is currently unknown. No qualities accompany the bases; no much larger clone lies one base away. Trimming accounts for 1 base at V and 7 bases at J, while the number of junction bases matched to no gene is 3. Taken from cysteine to phenylalanine, the CDR3 has 15 residues. Only the CDR3 DNA stays, 45 bases, in frame from base 1. The germline V gene sets CDR1 to SGHTA and CDR2 to FQGNSA. The data were obtained in a study of T cells in localized non-small cell lung cancer (dated by TCRdb to the early 2020s). For context, the study as a whole: Comparing tumors with uninvolved tumor-adjacent lungs, the study looked at the T cell repertoires of hundreds of patients with early-stage NSCLC. Of the NSCLC patients, 120 to 150 were male and 85 to 110 were female, and the mean age was around 66 years. All 250 or so NSCLC patients in the cohort were treatment-naive and had localized lung tumors that were resected. Broad study findings and their caveats: Because the study design was exploratory, TCR variables were selected using unadjusted p-values without false-discovery rate correction. Uninvolved tumor-adjacent lung showed the highest T cell clonality, higher than tumor, which suggests more focused antigenic responses in the uninvolved tumor-adjacent lung. Of the top 100 tumor clones, a median of roughly 60 were detected in paired uninvolved adjacent lung; 28 were also among that lung's top 100. Longer overall survival was associated with higher blood T cell density, whereas shorter survival was associated with higher adjacent-lung clonality. Because multi-region tumor sequencing was not done, intratumor heterogeneity could not be ruled out.

TCR beta CDR3 regions were sequenced from DNA using the immunoSEQ Assay. Per the authors' processing: To compute T cell density, TCR beta template counts were normalized to usable DNA, which was estimated by amplifying housekeeping genes. Using the preseqR package, richness was estimated by extrapolating to 120,000 templates for tissue samples and 400,000 templates for PBMC samples. Clonality was defined by subtracting Pielou's evenness from one. Tissue-enriched TCRs were identified through differential abundance testing performed on productive amino-acid clonotypes, with a minimum total count of 5 and an alpha of 0.1. The Jaccard Index and the Morisita Overlap Index were used to measure how much the repertoires overlapped between compartments. GLIPH clustered TCR beta CDR3s with public tetramer-defined viral CDR3s; viral motifs required at least three viral sequences plus V-gene enrichment. Held by TCRdb, this immuneACCESS table contains in-frame sequences only and omits some clones. Under half of the omission traces to an unresolved V gene where checked; the cause of the rest is unknown. That table is the source of V, J and clone size, and D and trimming were worked out from the DNA. Within this sample are fewer than 40,000 clones, with around 87% of them counted one time only. The top ten clonotypes cover about 17% of the sample.

At diagnosis, tumor, uninvolved tumor-adjacent lung and peripheral blood were collected and then preserved as a mix of FFPE and fresh-frozen material. For TCR repertoire profiling, the blood samples were analyzed as peripheral blood mononuclear cells. The specimen comprised peripheral blood mononuclear cells, sampled before any cancer treatment. The V gene is TRBV7-2 and the J gene is TRBJ1-6, and 8 junction bases match TRBD1. The sequence came from a man aged 35 to 69 with stage III lung adenocarcinoma. The CDR3 in this case is CASSLVQGANSPLHF. The DNA sequence reads TGTGCCAGCAGCTTAGTTCAGGGGGCCAATTCACCCCTCCACTTT. With the portions outside the CDR3 filled from the reference TRBV7-2 and TRBJ1-6 genes, the complete variable region becomes GAGVSQSPSNKVTEKGKDVELRCDPISGHTALYWYRQSLGQGLEFLIYFQGNSAPDKSGLPSDRFSAERTGGSVSTLTIQRTQQEDSAVYLCASSLVQGANSPLHFGNGTRLTVT.